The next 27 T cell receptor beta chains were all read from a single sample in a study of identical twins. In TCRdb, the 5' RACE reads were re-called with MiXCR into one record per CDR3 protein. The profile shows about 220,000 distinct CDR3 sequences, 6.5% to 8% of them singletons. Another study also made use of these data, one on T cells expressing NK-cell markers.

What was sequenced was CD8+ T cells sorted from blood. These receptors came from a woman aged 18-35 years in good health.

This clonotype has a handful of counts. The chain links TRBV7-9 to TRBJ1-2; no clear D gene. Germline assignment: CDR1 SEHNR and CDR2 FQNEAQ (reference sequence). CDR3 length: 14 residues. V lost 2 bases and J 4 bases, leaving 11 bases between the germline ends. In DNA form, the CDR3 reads TGTGCCAGCAGCTTATCCACCGTTGGCTATGGCTACACCTTC. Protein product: CASSLSTVGYGYTF.

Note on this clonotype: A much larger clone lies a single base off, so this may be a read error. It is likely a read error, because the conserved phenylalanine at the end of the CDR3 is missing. The CDR3 protein is CASSQAPESSYNEQFS. CDR3 nucleotide sequence: TGCGCCAGCAGCCAAGCACCGGAGAGCTCCTACAATGAGCAGTTCTCC. This chain links TRBV4-3 with TRBJ2-1; D ambiguous. V lost 1 base and J lost 0, with 10 bases in between. Per the germline V gene, CDR1 is LGHNA and CDR2 is YSLEER. This CDR3 region has 16 residues.

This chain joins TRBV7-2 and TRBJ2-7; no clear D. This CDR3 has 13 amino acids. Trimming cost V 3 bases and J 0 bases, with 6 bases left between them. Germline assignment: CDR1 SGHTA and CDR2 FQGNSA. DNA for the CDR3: TGTGCCAGCAGCTTCAAAAGCTCCTACGAGCAGTACTTC. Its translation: CASSFKSSYEQYF.

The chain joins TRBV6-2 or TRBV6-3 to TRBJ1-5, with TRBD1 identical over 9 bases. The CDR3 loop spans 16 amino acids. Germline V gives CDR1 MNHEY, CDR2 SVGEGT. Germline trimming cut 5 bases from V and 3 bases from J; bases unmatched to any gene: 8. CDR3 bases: TGTGCCAGCAGTGACCTGGACAGGGGTTCCAATCAGCCCCAGCATTTT. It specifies CASSDLDRGSNQPQHF.

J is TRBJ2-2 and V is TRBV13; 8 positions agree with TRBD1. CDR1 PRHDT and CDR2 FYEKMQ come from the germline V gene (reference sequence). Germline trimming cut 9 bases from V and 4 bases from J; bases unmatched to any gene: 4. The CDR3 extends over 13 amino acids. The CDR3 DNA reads TGTGCCAGTAGGACAGGGCCCACCGGGGAGCTGTTTTTT. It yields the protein CASRTGPTGELFF.

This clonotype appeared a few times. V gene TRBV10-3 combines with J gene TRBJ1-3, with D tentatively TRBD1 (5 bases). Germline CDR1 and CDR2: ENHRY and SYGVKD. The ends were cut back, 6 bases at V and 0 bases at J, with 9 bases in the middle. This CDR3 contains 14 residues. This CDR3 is CAIRDTDSGNTIYF. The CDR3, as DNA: TGTGCCATCAGGGACACGGACTCTGGAAACACCATATATTTT.

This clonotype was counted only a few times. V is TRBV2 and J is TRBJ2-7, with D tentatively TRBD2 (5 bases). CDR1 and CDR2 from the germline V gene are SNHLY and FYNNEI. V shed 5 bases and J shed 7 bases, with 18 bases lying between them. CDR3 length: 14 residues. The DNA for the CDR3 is TGTGCCAGCAGTTCACCTGCCTCCGGGAAGGAGCAGTACTTC. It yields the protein CASSSPASGKEQYF.

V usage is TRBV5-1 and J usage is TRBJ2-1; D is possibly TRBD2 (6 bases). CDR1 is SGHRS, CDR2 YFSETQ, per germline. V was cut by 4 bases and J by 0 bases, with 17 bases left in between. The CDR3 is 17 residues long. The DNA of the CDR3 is TGCGCCAGCAGCCTAAAGACTAGTCGCTACTCCTACAATGAGCAGTTCTTC. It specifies CASSLKTSRYSYNEQFF.

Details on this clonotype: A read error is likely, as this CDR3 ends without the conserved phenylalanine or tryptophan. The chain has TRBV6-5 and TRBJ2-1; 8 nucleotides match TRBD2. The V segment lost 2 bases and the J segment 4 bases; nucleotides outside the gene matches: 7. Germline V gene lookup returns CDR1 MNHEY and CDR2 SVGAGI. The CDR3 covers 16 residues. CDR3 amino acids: CASSYELLADYNEQFI. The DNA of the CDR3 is TGTGCCAGCAGTTACGAGCTACTAGCGGATTACAATGAGCAGTTCATC.

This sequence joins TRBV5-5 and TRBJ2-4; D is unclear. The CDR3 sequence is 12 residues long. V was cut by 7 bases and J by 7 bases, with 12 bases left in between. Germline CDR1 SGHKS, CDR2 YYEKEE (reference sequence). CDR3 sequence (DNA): TGTGCCAGCGGAGCTGAAAGGAACATTCAGTACTTC. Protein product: CASGAERNIQYF.

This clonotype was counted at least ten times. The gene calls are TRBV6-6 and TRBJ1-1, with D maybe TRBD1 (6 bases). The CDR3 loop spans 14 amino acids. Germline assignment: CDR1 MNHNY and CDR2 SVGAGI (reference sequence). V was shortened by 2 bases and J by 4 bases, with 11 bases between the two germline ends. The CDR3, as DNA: TGTGCCAGCAGTTACGACAGGACCTCCACTGAAGCTTTCTTT. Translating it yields CASSYDRTSTEAFF.

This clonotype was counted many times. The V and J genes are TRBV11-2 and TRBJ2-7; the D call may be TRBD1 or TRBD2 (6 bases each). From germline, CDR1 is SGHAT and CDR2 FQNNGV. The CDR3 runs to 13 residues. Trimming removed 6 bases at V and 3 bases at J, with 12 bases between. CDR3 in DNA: TGTGCCAGCAGTTGGGGGGCGGGCTACGAGCAGTACTTC. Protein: CASSWGAGYEQYF.

DNA of the CDR3: TGTGCCAGCAGCGTTGAAGGGGATTTCACAGATACGCAGTATTTT. It is translated as CASSVEGDFTDTQYF. V gene TRBV9 combines with J gene TRBJ2-3; a weak D match, TRBD1 (5 bases). Trimming stripped 2 bases from V and 2 bases from J, with 12 bases between. CDR1 and CDR2 (germline): SGDLS, YYNGEE. The CDR3 spans 15 residues.

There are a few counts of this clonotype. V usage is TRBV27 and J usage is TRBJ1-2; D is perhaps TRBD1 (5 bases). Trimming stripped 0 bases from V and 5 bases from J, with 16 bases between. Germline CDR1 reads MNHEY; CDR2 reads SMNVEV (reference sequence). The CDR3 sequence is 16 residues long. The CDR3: CASSLSSGSDGYGYTF. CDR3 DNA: TGTGCCAGCAGTTTATCGTCAGGGAGCGATGGGTATGGCTACACCTTC.

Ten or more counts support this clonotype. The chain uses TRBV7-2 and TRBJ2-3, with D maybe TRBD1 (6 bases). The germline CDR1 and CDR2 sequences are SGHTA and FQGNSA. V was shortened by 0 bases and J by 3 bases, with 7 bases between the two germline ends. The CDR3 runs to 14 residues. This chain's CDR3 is CASSLAGATDTQYF. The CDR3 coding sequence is TGTGCCAGCAGCTTAGCGGGGGCGACAGATACGCAGTATTTT.

The chain's CDR3 is CASSLGSTAIGDTEAFF. Here the CDR3 DNA reads TGTGCCAGCAGCTTGGGGTCAACGGCAATAGGTGACACTGAAGCTTTCTTT. V gene TRBV7-8 combines with J gene TRBJ1-1; D ambiguous. Trimming stripped 3 bases from V and 3 bases from J, with 20 bases between. Germline V CDR1 and CDR2: SGHVS, FQNEAQ. The CDR3 extends over 17 amino acids. The variable domain in full, completed from reference TRBV7-8 and TRBJ1-1, reads GAGVSQSPRYKVAKRGQDVALRCDPISGHVSLFWYQQALGQGPEFLTYFQNEAQLDKSGLPSDRFFAERPEGSVSTLKIQRTQQEDSAVYLCASSLGSTAIGDTEAFFGQGTRLTVV.

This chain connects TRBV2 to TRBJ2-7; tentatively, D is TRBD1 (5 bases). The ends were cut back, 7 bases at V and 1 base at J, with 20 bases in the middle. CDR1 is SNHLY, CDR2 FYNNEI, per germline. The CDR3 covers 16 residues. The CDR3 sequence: CASIDIGHRRSYEQYF. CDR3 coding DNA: TGTGCCAGCATCGATATCGGGCACAGGAGATCCTACGAGCAGTACTTC. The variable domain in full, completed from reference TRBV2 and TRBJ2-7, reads EPEVTQTPSHQVTQMGQEVILRCVPISNHLYFYWYRQILGQKVEFLVSFYNNEISEKSEIFDDQFSVERPDGSNFTLKIRSTKLEDSAMYFCASIDIGHRRSYEQYFGPGTRLTVT.

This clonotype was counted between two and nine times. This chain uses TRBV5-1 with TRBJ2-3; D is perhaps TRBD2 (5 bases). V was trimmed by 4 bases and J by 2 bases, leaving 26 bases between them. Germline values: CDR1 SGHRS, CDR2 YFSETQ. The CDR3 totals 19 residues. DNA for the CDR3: TGCGCCAGCAGCCCCGAGGGCGGCCATGGGCTAACCCTCACAGATACGCAGTATTTT. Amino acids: CASSPEGGHGLTLTDTQYF.

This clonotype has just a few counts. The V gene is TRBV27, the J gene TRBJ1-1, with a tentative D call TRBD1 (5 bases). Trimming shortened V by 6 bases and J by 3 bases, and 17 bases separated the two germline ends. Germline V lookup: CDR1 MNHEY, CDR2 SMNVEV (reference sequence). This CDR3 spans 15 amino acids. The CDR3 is CASSRIGTSYTEAFF. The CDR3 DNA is TGTGCCAGCAGCCGAATCGGGACTTCCTACACTGAAGCTTTCTTT.

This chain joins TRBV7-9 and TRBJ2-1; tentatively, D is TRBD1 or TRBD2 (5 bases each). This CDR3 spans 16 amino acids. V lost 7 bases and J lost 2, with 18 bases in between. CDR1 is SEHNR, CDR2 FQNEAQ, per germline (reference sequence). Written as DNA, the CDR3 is TGTGCCAGCATCCGCGCCGACCGAGGGGCCTACAATGAGCAGTTCTTC. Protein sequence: CASIRADRGAYNEQFF.

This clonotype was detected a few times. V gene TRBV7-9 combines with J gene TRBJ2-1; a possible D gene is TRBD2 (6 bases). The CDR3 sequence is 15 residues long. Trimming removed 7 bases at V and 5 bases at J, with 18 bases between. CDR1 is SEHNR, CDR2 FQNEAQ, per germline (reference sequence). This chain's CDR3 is CASISHRGNDNEQFF. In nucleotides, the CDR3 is TGTGCCAGCATTTCTCACCGCGGGAACGACAATGAGCAGTTCTTC.

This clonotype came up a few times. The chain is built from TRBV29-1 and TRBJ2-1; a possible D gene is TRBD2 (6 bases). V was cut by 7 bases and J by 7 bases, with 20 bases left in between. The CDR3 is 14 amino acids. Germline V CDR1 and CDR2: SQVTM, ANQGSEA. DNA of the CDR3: TGCAGCGGGACTTCGGGAGTTGTGACGAATGAGCAGTTCTTC. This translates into CSGTSGVVTNEQFF.

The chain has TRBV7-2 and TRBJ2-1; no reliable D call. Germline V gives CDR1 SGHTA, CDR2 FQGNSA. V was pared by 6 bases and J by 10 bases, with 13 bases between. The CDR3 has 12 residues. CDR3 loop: CASRSQRREQFF. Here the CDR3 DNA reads TGTGCCAGCAGGTCACAGAGAAGGGAGCAGTTCTTC. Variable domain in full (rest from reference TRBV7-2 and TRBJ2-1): GAGVSQSPSNKVTEKGKDVELRCDPISGHTALYWYRQSLGQGLEFLIYFQGNSAPDKSGLPSDRFSAERTGGSVSTLTIQRTQQEDSAVYLCASRSQRREQFFGPGTRLTVL.

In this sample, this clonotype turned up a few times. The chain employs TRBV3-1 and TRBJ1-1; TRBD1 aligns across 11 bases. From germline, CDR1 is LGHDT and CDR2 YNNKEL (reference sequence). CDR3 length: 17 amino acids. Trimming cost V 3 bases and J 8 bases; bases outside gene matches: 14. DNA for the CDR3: TGTGCCAGCAGCCACAAGCCCGGGACAGGGGGGTTTCCCGAAGCTTTCTTT. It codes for CASSHKPGTGGFPEAFF.

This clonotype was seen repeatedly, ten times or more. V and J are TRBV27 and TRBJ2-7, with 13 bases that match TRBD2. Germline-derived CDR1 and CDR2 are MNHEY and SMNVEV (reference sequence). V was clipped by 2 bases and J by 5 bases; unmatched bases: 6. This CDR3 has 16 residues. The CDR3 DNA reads TGTGCCAGCAGTTTACTTAGGACTAGCGGGAGCCACGAGCAGTACTTC. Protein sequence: CASSLLRTSGSHEQYF.

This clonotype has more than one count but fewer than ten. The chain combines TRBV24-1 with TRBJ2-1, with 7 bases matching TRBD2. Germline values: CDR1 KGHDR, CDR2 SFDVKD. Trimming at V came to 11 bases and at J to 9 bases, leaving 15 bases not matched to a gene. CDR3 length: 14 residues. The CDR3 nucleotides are TGTGCCAGCGAGAAAGAGCCCGGGAGGAGTGAGCAGTTCTTC. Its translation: CASEKEPGRSEQFF.

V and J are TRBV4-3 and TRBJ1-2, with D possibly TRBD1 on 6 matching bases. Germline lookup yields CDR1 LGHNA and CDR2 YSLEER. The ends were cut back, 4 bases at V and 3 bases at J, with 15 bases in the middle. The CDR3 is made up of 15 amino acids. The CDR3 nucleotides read TGCGCCAGCAGCCCGTGGACAGCTCCTCACTATGGCTACACCTTC. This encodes CASSPWTAPHYGYTF.